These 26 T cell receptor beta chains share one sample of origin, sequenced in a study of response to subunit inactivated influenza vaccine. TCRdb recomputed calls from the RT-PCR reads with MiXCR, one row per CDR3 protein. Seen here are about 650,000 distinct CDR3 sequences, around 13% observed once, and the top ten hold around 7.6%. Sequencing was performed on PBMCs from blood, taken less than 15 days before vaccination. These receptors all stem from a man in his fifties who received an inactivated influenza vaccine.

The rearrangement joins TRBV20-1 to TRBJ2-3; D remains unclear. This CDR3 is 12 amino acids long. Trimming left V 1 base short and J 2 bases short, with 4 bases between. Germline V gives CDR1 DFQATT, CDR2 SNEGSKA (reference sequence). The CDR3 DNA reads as TGCAGTGCTAGAGGGCTCACAGATACGCAGTATTTT. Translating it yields CSARGLTDTQYF.

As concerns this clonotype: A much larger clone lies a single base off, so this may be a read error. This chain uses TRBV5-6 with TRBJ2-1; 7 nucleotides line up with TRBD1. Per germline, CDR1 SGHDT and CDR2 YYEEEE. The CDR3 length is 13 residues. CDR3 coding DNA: TGTGCCAGCAGACCCGGGACAGTCAATGGGCAGTTCTTC. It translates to CASRPGTVNGQFF.

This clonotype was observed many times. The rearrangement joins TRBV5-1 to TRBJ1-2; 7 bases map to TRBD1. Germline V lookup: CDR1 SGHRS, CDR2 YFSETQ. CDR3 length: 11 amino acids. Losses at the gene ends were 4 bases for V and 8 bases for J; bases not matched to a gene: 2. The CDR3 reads CASSTGQGYTF. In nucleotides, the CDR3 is TGCGCCAGCAGCACGGGACAGGGCTACACCTTC.

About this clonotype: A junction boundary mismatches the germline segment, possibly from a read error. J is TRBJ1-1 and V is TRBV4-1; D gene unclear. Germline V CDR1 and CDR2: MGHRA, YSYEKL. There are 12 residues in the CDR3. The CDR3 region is CTSSQEWSEAFF. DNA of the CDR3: TGCACCAGCAGCCAAGAGTGGAGTGAAGCTTTCTTT.

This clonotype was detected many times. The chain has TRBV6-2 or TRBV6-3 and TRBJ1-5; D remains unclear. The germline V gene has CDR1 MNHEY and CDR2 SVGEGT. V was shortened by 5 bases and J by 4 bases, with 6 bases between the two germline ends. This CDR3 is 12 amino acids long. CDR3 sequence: CASSTRNQPQHF. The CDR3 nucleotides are TGTGCCAGCAGTACGAGGAATCAGCCCCAGCATTTT.

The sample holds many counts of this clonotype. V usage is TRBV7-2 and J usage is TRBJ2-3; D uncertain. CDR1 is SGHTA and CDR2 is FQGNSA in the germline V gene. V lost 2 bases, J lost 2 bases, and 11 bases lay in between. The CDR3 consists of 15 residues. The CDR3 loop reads CASSLYSEYTDTQYF. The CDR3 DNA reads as TGTGCCAGCAGCTTATACAGCGAATACACAGATACGCAGTATTTT.

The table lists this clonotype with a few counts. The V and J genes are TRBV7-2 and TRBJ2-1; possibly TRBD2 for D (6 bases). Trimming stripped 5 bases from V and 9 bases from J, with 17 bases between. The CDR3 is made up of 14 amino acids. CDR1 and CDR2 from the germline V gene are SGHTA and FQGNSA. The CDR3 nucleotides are TGTGCCAGCAGCCTATCCCGACTAGTTCGTGAGCAGTTCTTC. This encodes CASSLSRLVREQFF.

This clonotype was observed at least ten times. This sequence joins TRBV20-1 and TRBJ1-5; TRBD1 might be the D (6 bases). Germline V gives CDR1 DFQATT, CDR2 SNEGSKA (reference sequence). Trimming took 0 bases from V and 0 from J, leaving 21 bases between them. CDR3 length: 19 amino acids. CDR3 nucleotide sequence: TGCAGTGCTAGAGATTCCCATCGGACAGAGCCTTATAGCAATCAGCCCCAGCATTTT. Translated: CSARDSHRTEPYSNQPQHF.

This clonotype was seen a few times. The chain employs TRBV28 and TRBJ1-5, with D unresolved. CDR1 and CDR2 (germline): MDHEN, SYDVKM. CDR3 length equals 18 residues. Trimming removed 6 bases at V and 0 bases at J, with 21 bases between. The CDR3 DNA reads TGTGCCAGCAGCTCCCGTTGGCCAGTGTATAATAGCAATCAGCCCCAGCATTTT. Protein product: CASSSRWPVYNSNQPQHF.

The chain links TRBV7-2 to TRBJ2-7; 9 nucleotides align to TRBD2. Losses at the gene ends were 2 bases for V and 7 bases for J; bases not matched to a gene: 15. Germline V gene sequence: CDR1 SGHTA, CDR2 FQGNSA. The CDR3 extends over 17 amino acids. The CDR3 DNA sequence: TGTGCCAGCAGCTTACCGGGGCTAGCGGGGACCGGGGGTGAGCAGTACTTC. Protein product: CASSLPGLAGTGGEQYF.

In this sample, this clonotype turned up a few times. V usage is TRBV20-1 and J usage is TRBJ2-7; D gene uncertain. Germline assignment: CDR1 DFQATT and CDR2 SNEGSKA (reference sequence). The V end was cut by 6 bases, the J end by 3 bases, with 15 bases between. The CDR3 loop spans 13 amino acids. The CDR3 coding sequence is TGCAGTGCAATAGCCCAGGCTGACTACGAGCAGTACTTC. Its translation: CSAIAQADYEQYF.

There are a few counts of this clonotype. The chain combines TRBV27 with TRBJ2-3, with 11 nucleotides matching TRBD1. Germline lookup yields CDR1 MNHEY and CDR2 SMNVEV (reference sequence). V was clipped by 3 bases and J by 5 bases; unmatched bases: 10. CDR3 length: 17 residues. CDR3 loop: CASSFRIPGQGEDTQYF. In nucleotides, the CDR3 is TGTGCCAGCAGTTTTCGAATCCCGGGACAGGGGGAAGATACGCAGTATTTT.

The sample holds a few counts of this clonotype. The CDR3 DNA reads TGTGCCAGCAGCCCCCGCAGGACGGGAAGTACCCAAGAGCAGTTCTTC. Encoded protein: CASSPRRTGSTQEQFF. The V and J genes are TRBV7-3 and TRBJ2-1; a weak D match, TRBD2 (5 bases). Trimming removed 5 bases from V and 10 bases from J, with 24 bases in between. In germline, CDR1 is SGHTA, CDR2 FQGTGA. This CDR3 has 16 residues.

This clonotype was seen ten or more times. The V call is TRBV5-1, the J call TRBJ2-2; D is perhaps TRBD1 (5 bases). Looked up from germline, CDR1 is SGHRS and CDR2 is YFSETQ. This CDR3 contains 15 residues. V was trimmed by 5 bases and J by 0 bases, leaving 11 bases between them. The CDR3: CASRQAVSNTGELFF. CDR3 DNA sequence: TGCGCCAGCAGACAGGCTGTTTCGAACACCGGGGAGCTGTTTTTT.

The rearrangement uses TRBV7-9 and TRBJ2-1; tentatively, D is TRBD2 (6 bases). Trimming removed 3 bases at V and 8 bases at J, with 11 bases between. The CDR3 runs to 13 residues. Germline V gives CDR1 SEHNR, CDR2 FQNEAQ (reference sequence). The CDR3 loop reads CASSFWGDDEQFF. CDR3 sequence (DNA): TGTGCCAGCAGCTTTTGGGGGGATGATGAGCAGTTCTTC.

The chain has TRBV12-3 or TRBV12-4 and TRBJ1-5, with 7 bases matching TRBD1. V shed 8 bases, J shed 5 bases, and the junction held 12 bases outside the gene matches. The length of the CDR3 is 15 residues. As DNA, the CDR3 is TGTGCCAGCCGAAGGACAGGTAGCGGGCATCAGCCCCAGCATTTT. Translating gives CASRRTGSGHQPQHF.

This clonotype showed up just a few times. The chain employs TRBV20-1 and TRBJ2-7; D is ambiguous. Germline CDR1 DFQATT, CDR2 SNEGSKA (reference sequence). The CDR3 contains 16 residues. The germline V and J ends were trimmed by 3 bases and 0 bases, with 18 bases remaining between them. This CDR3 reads CSARVYRHVPSYEQYF. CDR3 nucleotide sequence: TGCAGTGCTAGGGTTTACCGACACGTACCCTCCTACGAGCAGTACTTC.

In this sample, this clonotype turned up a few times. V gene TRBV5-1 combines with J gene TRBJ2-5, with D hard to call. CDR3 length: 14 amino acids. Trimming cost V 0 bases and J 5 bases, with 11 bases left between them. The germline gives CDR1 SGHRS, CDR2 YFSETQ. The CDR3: CASSLVLPRETQYF. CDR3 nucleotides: TGCGCCAGCAGCTTGGTTCTCCCACGGGAGACCCAGTACTTC.

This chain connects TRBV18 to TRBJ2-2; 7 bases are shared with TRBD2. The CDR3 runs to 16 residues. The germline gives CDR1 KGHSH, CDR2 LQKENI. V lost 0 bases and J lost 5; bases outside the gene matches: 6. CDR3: CASSPPGGRTTGELFF. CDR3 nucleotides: TGTGCCAGCTCACCACCGGGCGGGAGAACAACCGGGGAGCTGTTTTTT.

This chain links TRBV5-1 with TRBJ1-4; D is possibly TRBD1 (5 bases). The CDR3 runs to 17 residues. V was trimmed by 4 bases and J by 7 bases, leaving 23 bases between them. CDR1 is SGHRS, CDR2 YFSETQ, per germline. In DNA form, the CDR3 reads TGCGCCAGCAGCCCACGGATAGGGGCTCCTGAGGGTGAAAAACTGTTTTTT. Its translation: CASSPRIGAPEGEKLFF.

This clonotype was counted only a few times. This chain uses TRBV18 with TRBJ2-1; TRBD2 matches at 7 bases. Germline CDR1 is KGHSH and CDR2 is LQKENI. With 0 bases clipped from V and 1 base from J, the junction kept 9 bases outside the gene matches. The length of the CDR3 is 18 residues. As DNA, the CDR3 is TGTGCCAGCTCACCACCGGCAGGCGGGAGTGGGTCCTACAATGAGCAGTTCTTC. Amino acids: CASSPPAGGSGSYNEQFF.

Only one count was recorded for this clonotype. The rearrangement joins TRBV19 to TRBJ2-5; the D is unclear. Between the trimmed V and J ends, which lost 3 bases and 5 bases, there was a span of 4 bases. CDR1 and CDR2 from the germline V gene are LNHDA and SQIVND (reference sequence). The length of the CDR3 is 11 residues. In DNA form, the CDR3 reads TGTGCCAGTAGTATCTCGGAGACCCAGTACTTC. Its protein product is CASSISETQYF.

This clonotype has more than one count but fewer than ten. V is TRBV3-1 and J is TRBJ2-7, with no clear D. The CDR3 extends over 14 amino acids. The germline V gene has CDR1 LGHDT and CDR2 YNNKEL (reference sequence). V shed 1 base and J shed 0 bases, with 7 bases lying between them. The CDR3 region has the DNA TGTGCCAGCAGCCAAGCTGGCAACTCCTACGAGCAGTACTTC. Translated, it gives CASSQAGNSYEQYF.

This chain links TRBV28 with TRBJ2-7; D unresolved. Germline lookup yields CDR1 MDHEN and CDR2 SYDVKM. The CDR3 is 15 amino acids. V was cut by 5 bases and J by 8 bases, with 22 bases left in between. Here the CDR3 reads CASSTPKKVATQQYF. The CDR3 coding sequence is TGTGCCAGCAGTACCCCGAAGAAAGTAGCTACGCAGCAGTACTTC.

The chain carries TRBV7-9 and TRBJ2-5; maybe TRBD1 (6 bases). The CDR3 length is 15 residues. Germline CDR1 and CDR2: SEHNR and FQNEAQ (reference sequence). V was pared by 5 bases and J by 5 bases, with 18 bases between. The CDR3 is CASSHPQGRWETQYF. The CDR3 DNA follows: TGTGCCAGCAGCCATCCCCAGGGGCGGTGGGAGACCCAGTACTTC.

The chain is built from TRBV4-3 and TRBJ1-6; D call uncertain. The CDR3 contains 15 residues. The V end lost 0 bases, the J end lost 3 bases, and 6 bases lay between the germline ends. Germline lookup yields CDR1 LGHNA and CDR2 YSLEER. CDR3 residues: CASSQDPDYNSPLHF. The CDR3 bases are TGCGCCAGCAGCCAAGATCCGGACTATAATTCACCCCTCCACTTT.